Listed here are 5 T cell receptor beta chains from one sample, sequenced in a study of OX40 agonist ivuxolimab in advanced cancers. The assay was immunoSEQ multiplex PCR, and TCRdb's table has in-frame clones only and misses some. Altogether 60,000 to 80,000 clones are present, about 80% being singletons, with the ten largest covering 3.5% to 4.5%. The sequencing used CD4+ or CD8+ T cells sorted from blood, collected in a trial of the OX40 agonist ivuxolimab. The receptors shown here come from an adult with an advanced solid tumor such as melanoma, head and neck, liver or kidney cancer.

This sequence joins TRBV29-1 and TRBJ1-2; 8 bases line up with TRBD1. This CDR3 has 14 amino acids. CDR1 is SQVTM and CDR2 is ANQGSEA in the germline V gene. J lost 2 bases, V lost 4 bases, and 6 bases had no gene match. This CDR3 reads CSVGQGRGNYGYTF. For the CDR3, the DNA is TGCAGCGTTGGACAGGGGAGAGGAAACTATGGCTACACCTTC.

The rearrangement uses TRBV7-2 and TRBJ2-3, with 8 bases matching TRBD1. This CDR3 has 15 residues. Trimming removed 4 bases from V and 2 bases from J; junction bases left unmatched: 5. Germline loops: CDR1 SGHTA, CDR2 FQGNSA. The CDR3 protein is CASSSGDRLTDTQYF. In DNA, the CDR3 is TGTGCCAGCAGCTCGGGGGACAGGCTCACAGATACGCAGTATTTT.

This chain joins TRBV10-3 and TRBJ2-3, with TRBD1 matching over 10 bases. Germline V gives CDR1 ENHRY, CDR2 SYGVKD. This CDR3 spans 14 amino acids. Unmatched junction bases numbered 9, after V lost 11 bases and J lost 4 bases. The CDR3 protein is CAVQMGTGADTQYF. In DNA form, the CDR3 reads TGTGCCGTCCAGATGGGGACAGGGGCAGATACGCAGTATTTT.

The chain combines TRBV9 with TRBJ2-1; possibly TRBD1 or TRBD2 for D (5 bases each). V lost 1 base, J lost 8 bases, and 16 bases lay in between. The CDR3 runs 15 residues. Germline V gives CDR1 SGDLS, CDR2 YYNGEE. As DNA, the CDR3 is TGTGCCAGCAGCGTAAGGCCTAGCAGGGCGGATGAGCAGTTCTTC. This translates into CASSVRPSRADEQFF.

The rearrangement uses TRBV5-4 and TRBJ2-7, with D tentatively TRBD1 (6 bases). The V and J ends lost 4 bases and 0 bases respectively, with 11 bases between them. CDR1 is SGHNT and CDR2 is YYREEE in the germline V gene (reference sequence). The CDR3 has 14 residues. CDR3 in DNA: TGTGCCAGCAGCCTCGGGGACATCTCCTACGAGCAGTACTTC. Translating gives CASSLGDISYEQYF.